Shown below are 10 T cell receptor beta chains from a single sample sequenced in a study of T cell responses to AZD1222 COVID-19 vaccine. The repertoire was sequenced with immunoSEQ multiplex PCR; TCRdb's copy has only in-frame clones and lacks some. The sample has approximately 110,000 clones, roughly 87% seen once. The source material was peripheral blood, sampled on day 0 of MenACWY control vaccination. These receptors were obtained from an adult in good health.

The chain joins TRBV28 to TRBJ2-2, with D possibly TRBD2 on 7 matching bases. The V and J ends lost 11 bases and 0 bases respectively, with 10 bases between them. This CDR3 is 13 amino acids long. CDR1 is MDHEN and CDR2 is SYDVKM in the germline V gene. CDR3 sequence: CAWGGANTGELFF. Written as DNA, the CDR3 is TGTGCCTGGGGGGGCGCGAACACCGGGGAGCTGTTTTTT. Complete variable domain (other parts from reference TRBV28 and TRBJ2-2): DVKVTQSSRYLVKRTGEKVFLECVQDMDHENMFWYRQDPGLGLRLIYFSYDVKMKEKGDIPEGYSVSREKKERFSLILESASTNQTSMYLCAWGGANTGELFFGEGSRLTVL.

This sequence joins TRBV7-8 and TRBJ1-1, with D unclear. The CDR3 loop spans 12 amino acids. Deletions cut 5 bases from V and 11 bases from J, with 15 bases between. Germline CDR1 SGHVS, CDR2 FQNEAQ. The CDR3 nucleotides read TGTGCCAGCAGCCCCACTACGAGTGCGGCTTTCTTT. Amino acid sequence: CASSPTTSAAFF.

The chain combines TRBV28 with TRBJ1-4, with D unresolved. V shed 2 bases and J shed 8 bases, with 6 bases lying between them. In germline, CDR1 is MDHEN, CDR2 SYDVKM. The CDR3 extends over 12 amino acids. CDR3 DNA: TGTGCCAGCAGTTTAACGACCGAAAAACTGTTTTTT. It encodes CASSLTTEKLFF. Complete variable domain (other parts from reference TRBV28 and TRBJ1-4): DVKVTQSSRYLVKRTGEKVFLECVQDMDHENMFWYRQDPGLGLRLIYFSYDVKMKEKGDIPEGYSVSREKKERFSLILESASTNQTSMYLCASSLTTEKLFFGSGTQLSVL.

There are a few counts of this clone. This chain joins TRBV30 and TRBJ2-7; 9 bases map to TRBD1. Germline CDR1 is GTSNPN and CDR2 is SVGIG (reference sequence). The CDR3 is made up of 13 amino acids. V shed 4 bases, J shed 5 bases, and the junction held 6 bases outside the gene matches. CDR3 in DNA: TGTGCCTGGAATATCAGGACAGGGGACGAGCAGTACTTC. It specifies CAWNIRTGDEQYF.

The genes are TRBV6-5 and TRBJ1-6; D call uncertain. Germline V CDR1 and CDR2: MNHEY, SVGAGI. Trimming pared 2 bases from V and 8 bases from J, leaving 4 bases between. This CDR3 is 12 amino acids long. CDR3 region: CASSYRDSPLHF. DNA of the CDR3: TGTGCCAGCAGTTACAGGGATTCACCCCTCCACTTT.

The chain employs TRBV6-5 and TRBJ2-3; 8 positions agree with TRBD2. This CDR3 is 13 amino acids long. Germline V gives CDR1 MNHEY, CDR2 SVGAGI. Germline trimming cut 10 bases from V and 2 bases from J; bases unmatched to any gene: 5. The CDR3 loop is CAISGGATDTQYF. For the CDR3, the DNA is TGTGCCATATCGGGGGGGGCCACAGATACGCAGTATTTT.

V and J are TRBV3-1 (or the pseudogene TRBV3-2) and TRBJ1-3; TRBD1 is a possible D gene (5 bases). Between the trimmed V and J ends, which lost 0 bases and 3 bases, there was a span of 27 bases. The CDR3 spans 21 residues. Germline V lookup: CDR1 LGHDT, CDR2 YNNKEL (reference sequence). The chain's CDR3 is CASSQEPGTITPRGLGNTIYF. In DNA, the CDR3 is TGTGCCAGCAGCCAAGAACCGGGAACGATAACTCCCCGGGGACTTGGAAACACCATATATTTT.

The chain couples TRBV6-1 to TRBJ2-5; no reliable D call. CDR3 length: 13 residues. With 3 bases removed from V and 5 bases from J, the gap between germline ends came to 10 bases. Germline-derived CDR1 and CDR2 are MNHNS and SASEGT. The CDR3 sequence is CASSDQVQETQYF. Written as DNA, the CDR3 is TGTGCCAGCAGTGACCAGGTTCAGGAGACCCAGTACTTC.

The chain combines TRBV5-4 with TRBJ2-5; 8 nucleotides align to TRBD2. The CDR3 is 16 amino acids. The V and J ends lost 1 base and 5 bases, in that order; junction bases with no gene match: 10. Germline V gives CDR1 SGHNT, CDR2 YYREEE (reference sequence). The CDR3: CASSLYTGGSVETQYF. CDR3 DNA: TGTGCCAGCAGCTTGTATACGGGAGGGAGTGTTGAGACCCAGTACTTC.

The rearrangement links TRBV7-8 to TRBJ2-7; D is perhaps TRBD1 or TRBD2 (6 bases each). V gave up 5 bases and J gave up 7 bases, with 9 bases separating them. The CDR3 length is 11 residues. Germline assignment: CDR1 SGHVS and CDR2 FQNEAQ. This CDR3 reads CASSGGGEQYF. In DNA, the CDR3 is TGTGCCAGCAGCGGAGGGGGGGAGCAGTACTTC.